This is a list of T cell receptor beta chains from one sample in a study of T cell responses to AZD1222 COVID-19 vaccine. The assay was immunoSEQ multiplex PCR, and TCRdb's table has in-frame clones only and misses some. Of 75,000 to 100,000 clones listed, around 83% are singletons. This sample comprised peripheral blood, obtained on day 0 of AZD1222 vaccination. The receptors shown here come from an adult in good health. The CDR3 runs from the conserved cysteine through the conserved F or W. The order of the fields is clone size, J gene, V gene, D gene, CDR3 protein, CDR3 DNA. A D gene is named only where the DNA matches it firmly. Clone size is shown for a subset of rows, as once, few, many or a class of expanded clone.

. TRBJ1-2 TRBV9 . CASSVGRVTGYGYTF TGTGCCAGCAGCGTAGGAAGGGTAACGGGCTATGGCTACACCTTC
. TRBJ2-1 TRBV5-4 TRBD1 CASSGTGTGKDEQFF TGTGCCAGCAGCGGGACCGGGACAGGGAAAGATGAGCAGTTCTTC
. TRBJ2-7 TRBV7-2 . CASSFAGNNYEQYF TGTGCCAGCAGCTTTGCAGGGAATAACTACGAGCAGTACTTC
. TRBJ2-7 TRBV19 . CASSIIPRVGPYEQYF TGTGCCAGTAGTATAATCCCTCGGGTTGGACCCTACGAGCAGTACTTC
. TRBJ2-2 TRBV2 . CASSERQGTTGELFF TGTGCCAGCAGTGAGAGGCAGGGGACGACCGGGGAGCTGTTTTTT
few TRBJ1-5 TRBV19 . CASSPRDNRPSRNQPQHF TGTGCCAGTAGTCCTAGGGACAATCGTCCCAGTCGCAATCAGCCCCAGCATTTT
. TRBJ1-1 TRBV6-5 . CASKGQPNTEAFF TGTGCCAGCAAAGGACAGCCGAACACTGAAGCTTTCTTT
once TRBJ1-1 TRBV7-9 TRBD1 CASSLDRDSEAFF TGTGCCAGCAGCTTAGACCGGGACAGCGAAGCTTTCTTT
. TRBJ1-2 TRBV7-8 . CASSLSGTRAYTF TGTGCCAGCAGCTTAAGTGGGACTCGGGCTTACACCTTC
. TRBJ1-5 TRBV2 . CASRAPLSNQPQHF TGTGCCAGCAGAGCCCCCCTTAGCAATCAGCCCCAGCATTTT
. TRBJ2-1 TRBV6-2/TRBV6-3 . CASSWSSAIYNEQFF TGTGCCAGCAGTTGGTCCAGCGCAATATACAATGAGCAGTTCTTC
few TRBJ1-2 TRBV28 TRBD1 CASSFGTGYYGYTF TGTGCCAGCAGTTTTGGGACAGGGTACTATGGCTACACCTTC
. TRBJ1-2 TRBV2 TRBD1 CASRLQGAESYGYTF TGTGCCAGCAGGTTACAGGGGGCGGAGTCCTATGGCTACACCTTC
. TRBJ2-2 TRBV4-3 TRBD2 CASSQDTSGGPGTGELFF TGCGCCAGCAGCCAAGATACTAGCGGGGGGCCCGGCACCGGGGAGCTGTTTTTT
few TRBJ1-4 TRBV5-6 TRBD1 CASSLTGAGEKLFF TGTGCCAGCAGCCTGACAGGGGCGGGTGAAAAACTGTTTTTT
few TRBJ1-6 TRBV5-1 . CASSPEGLNSPLHF TGCGCCAGCAGCCCGGAGGGACTTAATTCACCCCTCCACTTT
. TRBJ1-1 TRBV4-1 . CASSQDRGFATEAFF TGCGCCAGCAGCCAGGACAGAGGATTTGCGACTGAAGCTTTCTTT
. TRBJ1-2 TRBV7-9 . CASIQNTGWGDGYTF TGTGCCAGCATCCAAAATACAGGGTGGGGAGATGGCTACACCTTC
. TRBJ2-7 TRBV3-1/TRBV3-2 TRBD2 CASGTSGGAREQYF TGTGCCAGCGGGACTAGCGGGGGGGCGAGGGAGCAGTACTTC
. TRBJ1-2 TRBV6-1 . CASSEDRNYGYTF TGTGCCAGCAGTGAAGACAGGAACTATGGCTACACCTTC
. TRBJ2-2 TRBV29-1 . CSVPAPDGPNTGELFF TGCAGCGTTCCCGCCCCCGACGGACCGAACACCGGGGAGCTGTTTTTT
. TRBJ1-2 TRBV5-6 . CASSWGVRSYGYTF TGTGCCAGCAGCTGGGGGGTACGGAGCTATGGCTACACCTTC
. TRBJ1-3 TRBV9 TRBD1 CASSASTGDGNTIYF TGTGCCAGCAGCGCTTCTACAGGGGATGGAAACACCATATATTTT
. TRBJ2-1 TRBV5-1 TRBD2 CASRNPSGGDQQFF TGCGCCAGCAGGAACCCCAGTGGGGGGGATCAGCAGTTCTTC
. TRBJ2-7 TRBV4-3 . CASSQDAGEQYF TGCGCCAGCAGCCAAGATGCGGGCGAGCAGTACTTC
. TRBJ2-7 TRBV2 . CASSVLALVKQYF TGTGCCAGCAGTGTTTTAGCCCTGGTGAAGCAGTACTTC
. TRBJ2-1 TRBV9 . CASSVAGPAYNEQFF TGTGCCAGCAGCGTAGCAGGGCCTGCCTACAATGAGCAGTTCTTC
. TRBJ1-6 TRBV10-3 . CAISGGNKSPLHF TGTGCCATCAGCGGGGGGAATAAGTCACCCCTCCACTTT
. TRBJ2-7 TRBV28 . CASSIRQYYEQYF TGTGCCAGCAGTATACGACAGTACTACGAGCAGTACTTC
. TRBJ2-6 TRBV6-5 . CASSYRDSGANVLTF TGTGCCAGCAGTTATCGGGACTCTGGGGCCAACGTCCTGACTTTC
. TRBJ2-7 TRBV3-1/TRBV3-2 . CASSRQHPLGGGHGAEQYF TGTGCCAGCAGCCGACAGCACCCCCTTGGAGGGGGGCACGGGGCCGAGCAGTACTTC
. TRBJ2-2 TRBV6-5 . CASSSGEGGTGELFF TGTGCCAGCAGTTCAGGCGAAGGGGGCACCGGGGAGCTGTTTTTT
. TRBJ1-2 TRBV30 . CAWSAQNYGYTF TGTGCCTGGAGTGCACAGAACTATGGCTACACCTTC
. TRBJ1-2 TRBV28 . CASSYYGYTF TGTGCCAGCAGTTACTATGGCTACACCTTC
. TRBJ2-3 TRBV6-5 . CATGADTQYF TGTGCCACCGGCGCAGATACGCAGTATTTT
. TRBJ1-3 TRBV7-2 TRBD1 CASSLVGTAGNTIYF TGTGCCAGCAGCTTAGTAGGGACAGCTGGAAACACCATATATTTT
. TRBJ2-1 TRBV7-3 . CASSRFSTGYNEQFF TGTGCCAGCAGCCGATTCTCGACAGGCTACAATGAGCAGTTCTTC